This TCR beta chain was obtained from a study of cytomegalovirus exposure and HLA in healthy donors. Use of 60 Vbeta and 13 Jbeta primers characterized the PCR. Repertoires were generated with immunoSEQ multiplex PCR, while TCRdb's copy carries only in-frame clones and drops some. The sample lists about 160,000 clones, about four fifths occurring once. The CDR3 is made up of 20 amino acids. A note on this clone: The sample has other DNA sequences that encode this CDR3 too.

The rearrangement joins TRBV21-1 to TRBJ2-3; TRBD1, the D gene given by the table, was not confirmed from the DNA. TRBV21-1 is noted as a pseudogene. The source material was PBMCs. The clonotype was recovered from a man younger than 45 in good health and CMV-seronegative. Here the CDR3 DNA reads TGTGCCAGCAGCAATTGGGTCCCGGGACAGGTCCCCGCAGCGACAGATACGCAGTATTTT. Translated: CASSNWVPGQVPAATDTQYF.